The rows below give T cell receptor beta chains drawn from one sample of a study of vaccination effects on CD4 cells after COVID-19. Antigens of these TCRs are unknown. Method: immunoSEQ multiplex PCR; TCRdb's copy keeps in-frame clones and lacks some. Of about 20,000 clones detected, under 75% appear once; the ten largest clones hold 9.1%. This material consisted of CD4+ T cells from PBMCs cultured with HCoV-NL63 spike peptides, taken before COVID-19 vaccination. Receptors were obtained from a human donor who received a COVID-19 vaccine. CDR3s include the opening cysteine and the closing phenylalanine or tryptophan. D genes are given only for firm matches. Rows give clone size only sometimes, using once, few, many, or a class for an expanded clone.

V	J	size	D	length	CDR3	DNA
TRBV18	TRBJ2-5	-	TRBD2	18	CASSPPRWTSGGQETQYF	TGTGCCAGCTCACCACCGAGGTGGACTAGCGGGGGCCAAGAGACCCAGTACTTC
TRBV5-1	TRBJ2-3	few	-	15	CASSLSGYSTDTQYF	TGCGCCAGCAGCTTATCGGGCTATAGCACAGATACGCAGTATTTT
TRBV3-1/TRBV3-2	TRBJ1-1	-	-	13	CASSQGGDTEAFF	TGTGCCAGCAGCCAAGGAGGAGACACTGAAGCTTTCTTT
TRBV6-5	TRBJ1-3	few	-	15	CASSPPAGSGNTIYF	TGTGCCAGCAGTCCACCCGCCGGGTCTGGAAACACCATATATTTT
TRBV6-5	TRBJ2-7	-	-	15	CASSYYRDGKYEQYF	TGTGCCAGCAGTTACTACCGGGACGGAAAGTACGAGCAGTACTTC
TRBV3-1/TRBV3-2	TRBJ2-5	-	TRBD1	15	CASSQGTGSIGTQYF	TGTGCCAGCAGCCAAGGGACAGGGAGTATTGGGACCCAGTACTTC
TRBV29-1	TRBJ2-2	-	TRBD2	14	CSALSGSYTGELFF	TGCAGCGCTCTTAGCGGGAGCTACACCGGGGAGCTGTTTTTT
TRBV29-1	TRBJ2-7	-	TRBD1	14	CSVYLGQGGDEQYF	TGCAGCGTGTACCTCGGACAGGGCGGGGACGAGCAGTACTTC
TRBV10-3	TRBJ2-1	medium-sized	-	18	CAISESMNKAVSYNEQFF	TGTGCCATCAGTGAGTCGATGAATAAGGCGGTCTCCTACAATGAGCAGTTCTTC
TRBV3-1/TRBV3-2	TRBJ2-6	-	-	17	CASSQEGRLSGANVLTF	TGTGCCAGCAGCCAAGAAGGGCGCCTCTCTGGGGCCAACGTCCTGACTTTC
TRBV19	TRBJ2-7	-	-	11	CASSDSYEQYF	TGTGCCAGTAGTGACTCCTACGAGCAGTACTTC
TRBV12-3/TRBV12-4	TRBJ1-1	-	-	12	CASSLNTGEGFF	TGTGCCAGCAGTTTAAATACAGGCGAGGGCTTCTTT
TRBV10-1	TRBJ1-1	-	-	13	CASSESGTWVTFF	TGCGCCAGCAGTGAGTCGGGGACCTGGGTGACTTTCTTT
TRBV6-5	TRBJ2-3	-	TRBD2	15	CASSSQRGGPDTQYF	TGTGCCAGCAGTTCCCAGCGGGGGGGCCCAGATACGCAGTATTTT
TRBV2	TRBJ2-2	few	-	14	CATRALTNTGELFF	TGTGCCACCAGGGCCCTTACGAACACCGGGGAGCTGTTTTTT
TRBV3-1/TRBV3-2	TRBJ2-7	-	-	15	CASSQDHGRSHEQYF	TGTGCCAGCAGCCAAGATCACGGGAGAAGCCACGAGCAGTACTTC
TRBV5-4	TRBJ2-7	-	-	16	CASSLMKGEASSKSDF	TGTGCCAGCAGCTTGATGAAGGGCGAAGCATCCTCAAAATCAGACTTC
TRBV19	TRBJ1-4	few	-	13	CASSIWGLGKLFF	TGTGCCAGTAGTATATGGGGACTAGGAAAACTGTTTTTT
TRBV5-1	TRBJ2-2	few	TRBD1	16	CASSTGQGTNTGELFF	TGCGCCAGCAGCACCGGACAGGGGACGAACACCGGGGAGCTGTTTTTT
TRBV3-1/TRBV3-2	TRBJ2-5	-	TRBD2	12	CASSLFREAQYF	TGTGCCAGCAGCCTCTTTCGGGAGGCCCAGTACTTC
TRBV27	TRBJ2-7	-	-	15	CASRPQGSRHYEQYF	TGTGCCAGCAGACCACAGGGCTCTCGACACTACGAGCAGTACTTC
TRBV2	TRBJ1-2	-	-	12	CASAGARDGYTF	TGTGCCAGCGCGGGGGCAAGAGATGGCTACACCTTC
TRBV7-2	TRBJ2-1	-	TRBD2	16	CASSLRVAGGRGEQFF	TGTGCCAGCAGCTTGCGAGTAGCGGGGGGGCGGGGTGAGCAGTTCTTC
TRBV7-9	TRBJ2-7	few	-	13	CASSLSGVYEQYF	TGTGCCAGCAGCTTGTCAGGGGTATACGAGCAGTACTTC
TRBV6-5	TRBJ1-5	-	TRBD1	14	CASRSRDRDQPQHF	TGTGCCAGCAGATCACGGGACAGGGATCAGCCCCAGCATTTT
TRBV25-1	TRBJ2-7	-	-	15	CASPTRGQGVDEQYF	TGTGCCAGCCCGACCCGGGGGCAGGGGGTCGACGAGCAGTACTTC
TRBV7-9	TRBJ2-3	-	-	12	CASSLTADTQYF	TGTGCCAGCAGCTTGACGGCGGATACGCAGTATTTT
TRBV19	TRBJ1-5	-	-	13	CASSIQGKGPQHF	TGTGCCAGTAGTATTCAGGGGAAGGGGCCCCAGCATTTT
TRBV15	TRBJ2-1	once	-	14	CATSFRTGWNEQFF	TGTGCCACCAGCTTTCGGACTGGATGGAATGAGCAGTTCTTC
TRBV5-4	TRBJ2-3	few	TRBD1	14	CASSSGQTTDTQYF	TGTGCCAGCAGCTCGGGACAGACAACAGATACGCAGTATTTT
TRBV21-1	TRBJ2-3	-	-	13	CARGQGGTDTQYF	TGTGCCAGAGGACAGGGCGGCACAGATACGCAGTATTTT
TRBV7-8	TRBJ2-1	-	TRBD2	15	CASSLAFLAANEQFF	TGTGCCAGCAGCTTAGCATTCCTAGCGGCCAATGAGCAGTTCTTC
TRBV3-1/TRBV3-2	TRBJ2-5	few	TRBD2	13	CASRRLAEETQYF	TGTGCCAGCAGAAGACTAGCGGAAGAGACCCAGTACTTC
TRBV4-1	TRBJ2-6	few	TRBD1	20	CASSQGWLGQGPSGANVLTF	TGCGCCAGCAGCCAGGGATGGTTGGGACAGGGTCCCTCTGGGGCCAACGTCCTGACTTTC
TRBV7-9	TRBJ1-3	-	-	14	CASVGGGSGNTIYF	TGTGCCAGCGTCGGGGGGGGCTCTGGAAACACCATATATTTT
TRBV25-1	TRBJ2-7	-	-	10	CASSEYEQYF	TGTGCCAGCAGTGAATACGAGCAGTACTTC
TRBV5-6	TRBJ1-5	-	-	13	CASSLRRNQPQHF	TGTGCCAGCAGCTTACGACGAAATCAGCCCCAGCATTTT
TRBV4-1	TRBJ2-5	-	-	17	CASSSKFDEIWQETQYF	TGCGCCAGCAGCTCGAAGTTCGACGAAATTTGGCAAGAGACCCAGTACTTC
TRBV19	TRBJ2-1	-	TRBD2	17	CASSIEAGTSGLNEQFF	TGTGCCAGTAGTATAGAGGCTGGGACTAGCGGACTCAATGAGCAGTTCTTC
TRBV3-1/TRBV3-2	TRBJ1-1	-	TRBD1	14	CASSLWTGGTEAFF	TGTGCCAGCAGCCTATGGACAGGGGGAACTGAAGCTTTCTTT
TRBV6-1	TRBJ1-6	once	-	15	CASSERSSYNSPLHF	TGTGCCAGCAGTGAACGAAGCTCCTATAATTCACCCCTCCACTTT
TRBV7-8	TRBJ1-2	-	TRBD1	15	CASSREQGAEGGYTF	TGTGCCAGCAGCCGAGAACAGGGGGCGGAAGGTGGCTACACCTTC
TRBV6-1	TRBJ1-2	-	-	15	CASSESVGYNYGYTF	TGTGCCAGCAGTGAATCGGTAGGCTACAACTATGGCTACACCTTC
TRBV7-9	TRBJ1-6	-	-	16	CASSQGRSSYNSPLHF	TGTGCCAGCAGCCAGGGACGGAGCTCCTATAATTCACCCCTCCACTTT
TRBV5-1	TRBJ2-2	-	-	14	CASSLGSYTGELFF	TGCGCCAGCAGCTTGGGCTCTTACACCGGGGAGCTGTTTTTT
TRBV18	TRBJ1-2	-	-	17	CASSPPNVGGFGYGYTF	TGTGCCAGCTCACCACCAAACGTCGGGGGCTTCGGCTATGGCTACACCTTC
TRBV7-2	TRBJ2-3	-	-	15	CASSLRAASTDTQYF	TGTGCCAGCAGCTTAAGGGCGGCTAGCACAGATACGCAGTATTTT
TRBV20-1	TRBJ1-2	-	-	12	CSASMETYGYTF	TGCAGTGCTAGTATGGAGACCTATGGCTACACCTTC
TRBV12-3/TRBV12-4	TRBJ2-3	-	-	13	CASSPDTTDTQYF	TGTGCCAGCAGTCCCGATACCACAGATACGCAGTATTTT
TRBV19	TRBJ1-6	-	-	17	CASSLERGGTYNSPLHF	TGTGCCAGTAGCTTAGAAAGGGGGGGCACCTATAATTCACCCCTCCACTTT
TRBV4-1	TRBJ2-7	-	-	13	CASSQGQIYEQYF	TGCGCCAGCAGCCAAGGACAGATATACGAGCAGTACTTC